Detailed here is one T cell receptor beta chain. Its antigen is still unknown. This sample was taken from a study of shared clonotypes between healthy human individuals. Whole-study results and caveats: Shared clonotypes: 4.5% to 5% naive CD4, 3.5% to 4% naive CD8, about 2.4% memory CD4, 0.4% to 0.5% memory CD8.

The table came from immunoSEQ multiplex PCR; TCRdb's copy has only in-frame clones and leaves some out. The sample shows approximately 2.4 million clones, nearly 97% of them seen only once. The CDR3 has 15 amino acids. CDR1 SGDLS and CDR2 YYNGEE come from the germline V gene. With 3 bases clipped from V and 3 bases from J, the junction kept 6 bases outside the gene matches. This rearrangement joins TRBV9 to TRBJ2-3; 8 bases are shared with TRBD1. This receptor was identified in a man aged 18 to 29 in good health. The specimen was naive CD4+ T cells sorted from blood. The subset was: CD45RA+ positively selected. The CDR3 region is CASSGWTGSTDTQYF. CDR3 coding DNA: TGTGCCAGCAGCGGATGGACAGGGTCAACAGATACGCAGTATTTT. The full variable domain, completed using reference TRBV9 and TRBJ2-3, is DSGVTQTPKHLITATGQRVTLRCSPRSGDLSVYWYQQSLDQGLQFLIQYYNGEERAKGNILERFSAQQFPDLHSELNLSSLELGDSALYFCASSGWTGSTDTQYFGPGTRLTVL.